These T cell receptor beta chains were read from a single sample in a study of T cell changes during pregnancy in multiple sclerosis. Here immunoSEQ multiplex PCR was the method, and the copy in TCRdb shows in-frame clones only, minus some. This table holds about 30,000 clones, about 93% found once. Sequencing used CD8+ T cells from peripheral blood mononuclear cells, obtained before pregnancy. These receptors came from a female donor with multiple sclerosis, enrolled in a pregnancy study. Both conserved end residues are part of each CDR3. The D gene is left open where the match is weak. The size field is filled for only some rows; it gives once, few, many or a size class.

J gene,clone size,D gene,V gene,CDR3 DNA,CDR3 protein
TRBJ1-1,NA,NA,TRBV6-5,TGTGCCAGCAGTCCCCCGGGGGGCCCCTTAGAAGCTTTCTTT,CASSPPGGPLEAFF
TRBJ2-1,NA,TRBD2,TRBV5-4,TGTGCCAGCAGCGGGACGACTAGCGGGGACTACAATGAGCAGTTCTTC,CASSGTTSGDYNEQFF
TRBJ2-3,NA,NA,TRBV14,TGTGCCAGCAGCCACAGACTAGTCCCAGATACGCAGTATTTT,CASSHRLVPDTQYF
TRBJ2-1,NA,NA,TRBV20-1,TGCAGTGCTAGTCCTAGGGGTGAGCAGTTCTTC,CSASPRGEQFF
TRBJ2-6,NA,NA,TRBV4-3,TGCGCCAGCAGCCAAGGAGGTGAGCCCAACGTCCTGACTTTC,CASSQGGEPNVLTF
TRBJ2-1,NA,TRBD2,TRBV6-5,TGTGCCAGCAGTATACTAGCGGGAGAGTTCAATGAGCAGTTCTTC,CASSILAGEFNEQFF
TRBJ2-1,NA,NA,TRBV27,TGTGCCAGCAGTTTGGGGGCGAGCTCCTACAATGAGCAGTTCTTC,CASSLGASSYNEQFF
TRBJ2-2,NA,TRBD2,TRBV5-1,TGCGCCAGCAGCCCGGGACTAGCGGGAGAGACCGGGGAGCTGTTTTTT,CASSPGLAGETGELFF
TRBJ2-1,NA,TRBD2,TRBV4-3,TGCGCCAGCAGCCAAGACGGCCCTAGCGGATACAATGAGCAGTTCTTC,CASSQDGPSGYNEQFF
TRBJ2-7,NA,TRBD2,TRBV14,TGTGCCAGCAGCCAAGATCGGGAGGGCTCCTACGAGCAGTACTTC,CASSQDREGSYEQYF
TRBJ2-7,NA,TRBD1,TRBV27,TGTGCCAGCCGACCGACAGGGGACCCGAGGGAGCAGTACTTC,CASRPTGDPREQYF
TRBJ1-1,NA,TRBD1,TRBV19,TGTGCCAGTAGTGGGTGGACAGGGAAACGGACTGAAGCTTTCTTT,CASSGWTGKRTEAFF
TRBJ1-4,NA,TRBD1,TRBV7-9,TGTGCCAGCAGCGAGAGGGGGCTAGATGAAAAACTGTTTTTT,CASSERGLDEKLFF
TRBJ2-1,NA,NA,TRBV27,TGTGCCAGCAGTTCCCTTAACTCCTACAATGAGCAGTTCTTC,CASSSLNSYNEQFF
TRBJ2-7,NA,NA,TRBV4-3,TGCGCCAGCAGCCAAGAGAGATTGGAAGGGGTGGGCTCCTACGAGCAGTACTTC,CASSQERLEGVGSYEQYF
TRBJ2-1,NA,TRBD2,TRBV7-8,TGTGCCAGCAGCCCCGCAGGCGGGAGTTACAATGAGCAGTTCTTC,CASSPAGGSYNEQFF
TRBJ2-5,NA,NA,TRBV5-1,TGCGCCAGCACCAGTTACAGGGCCTCAGAGACCCAGTACTTC,CASTSYRASETQYF
TRBJ1-2,NA,NA,TRBV27,TGTGCCAGCAGTTTAAGGGGGACCCTCTATGGCTACACCTTC,CASSLRGTLYGYTF
TRBJ2-7,NA,NA,TRBV7-9,TGTGCCAGCAGCTCCCGGAGCTACGAGCAGTACTTC,CASSSRSYEQYF
TRBJ2-1,NA,NA,TRBV19,TGTGCCAGTACTACAAGGGGCTCCTACAATGAGCAGTTCTTC,CASTTRGSYNEQFF
TRBJ2-1,NA,TRBD2,TRBV19,TGTGCCAGTAGTCCTAGCGGGACCAACAATGAGCAGTTCTTC,CASSPSGTNNEQFF
TRBJ1-2,NA,NA,TRBV29-1,TGCAGCGTTGGGCCTGGCAGTAACTATGGCTACACCTTC,CSVGPGSNYGYTF
TRBJ2-7,NA,TRBD2,TRBV5-4,TGTGCCAGCAGCTCGTTGACTAGCGGGTCCTACGAGCAGTACTTC,CASSSLTSGSYEQYF
TRBJ1-1,NA,TRBD1,TRBV27,TGTGCCAGCAGCTGGACAGGGGGTTGGAACACTGAAGCTTTCTTT,CASSWTGGWNTEAFF
TRBJ2-1,NA,NA,TRBV7-3,TGTGCCAGCAGCTTAGGTGGGAGAGGGTACAATGAGCAGTTCTTC,CASSLGGRGYNEQFF
TRBJ1-1,few,TRBD1,TRBV7-2,TGTGCCAGCAGCTCGGACAGGGACCGCTACACTGAAGCTTTCTTT,CASSSDRDRYTEAFF
TRBJ1-3,NA,NA,TRBV2,TGTGCCAGCACCGAAATTCGGAACACCATATATTTT,CASTEIRNTIYF
TRBJ1-5,NA,NA,TRBV7-9,TGTGCCAGCAGCTTTTCGTCCGGGCAGCCCCAGCATTTT,CASSFSSGQPQHF
TRBJ1-1,medium-sized,NA,TRBV20-1,TGCAGCCCCCAGACAGACGCTGAAGCTTTCTTT,CSPQTDAEAFF
TRBJ2-7,once,NA,TRBV12-1,TGTGCCAGCAGCCCCTCAATCTGGCGGGAGATTGGTTACGAGCAGTACTTC,CASSPSIWREIGYEQYF
TRBJ2-3,NA,NA,TRBV28,TGTGCCAGCAGTGCAGGGGATCCAGATACGCAGTATTTT,CASSAGDPDTQYF
TRBJ2-1,NA,TRBD2,TRBV7-2,TGTGCCAGCAGCTTAGTCGGGCGGGAGGAGTACAATGAGCAGTTCTTC,CASSLVGREEYNEQFF
TRBJ1-4,once,TRBD1,TRBV4-2,TGTGCCAGCAGCCACCCCTTGGGGACAGCCGGCGCACACAATGAAAAACTGTTTTTT,CASSHPLGTAGAHNEKLFF
TRBJ2-7,NA,NA,TRBV27,TGTGCCAGCAGTTTATTCCAGGGGTTGATCCCCTACGAGCAGTACTTC,CASSLFQGLIPYEQYF
TRBJ2-3,NA,TRBD2,TRBV9,TGTGCCAGCAGCGTAGCCGGCGGGAGGGCTTCAGATACGCAGTATTTT,CASSVAGGRASDTQYF
TRBJ2-1,once,TRBD2,TRBV6-5,TGTGCCAGCAGTTATACCGGACTAGCGGGACTCAATGAGCAGTTCTTC,CASSYTGLAGLNEQFF
TRBJ1-2,NA,NA,TRBV7-9,TGTGCCAGCAGCCGTATCAGGGCGAAAGGGTTTAAGGACTATGGCTACACCTTC,CASSRIRAKGFKDYGYTF
TRBJ2-1,NA,TRBD2,TRBV30,TGTGCCTGGAGTCCCAATAGCGGGAGTAGGAATGAGCAGTTCTTC,CAWSPNSGSRNEQFF
TRBJ2-7,NA,TRBD2,TRBV29-1,TGCAGCGTTGAAGATCGGCGGGAGAGCTCCTACGAGCAGTACTTC,CSVEDRRESSYEQYF
TRBJ2-1,NA,TRBD2,TRBV28,TGTGCCAGCAGTAATCTCCTAGCGGGCTGTGAGCAGTTCTTC,CASSNLLAGCEQFF
TRBJ2-7,NA,TRBD1,TRBV28,TGTGCCAGCAGAAATCCGGACAGGAGCTACGAGCAGTACTTC,CASRNPDRSYEQYF
TRBJ2-1,NA,NA,TRBV11-3,TGTGCCAGCAGCCCTTGGGGTAGCGGAGGAGCGATTGAGCAGTTCTTC,CASSPWGSGGAIEQFF
TRBJ2-7,once,TRBD1,TRBV4-1,TGCGCCAGCAGCCCAGAGGACAGGGTCTCCTACGAGCAGTACTTC,CASSPEDRVSYEQYF
TRBJ2-3,few,NA,TRBV11-2,TGTGCCAGCAGCTTAGACCCTAGCTTACGCACAGATACGCAGTATTTT,CASSLDPSLRTDTQYF
TRBJ1-1,few,NA,TRBV2,TGTGCCAGCAGTGACGGCACAGATCCTGAAGCTTTCTTT,CASSDGTDPEAFF
TRBJ2-7,NA,NA,TRBV4-1,TGCGCCAGCAGCCAAGGCCTGGGGGGATACGAGCAGTACTTC,CASSQGLGGYEQYF